Listed below are T cell receptor beta chains from one sample, sequenced in a study of CD8 T cells in Susac syndrome. Using its own MiXCR run on the immunoSEQ multiplex PCR reads, TCRdb lists one record per CDR3 protein. The sample includes 200,000 to 300,000 distinct CDR3 sequences, almost 97% of them seen just once. The sample was CD4+ T cells from PBMCs. Receptors were obtained from a human donor with Susac syndrome. CDR3s include the opening cysteine and the closing phenylalanine or tryptophan. D genes are given only for firm matches. Clone size is shown for a subset of rows, as once, few, many or a class of expanded clone.

TRBJ2-1	.	.	TRBV4-2	TGTGCCAGCAGCCCGGAAAACTCAGATTCGAGGCCCGAGTTCTTC	CASSPENSDSRPEFF
TRBJ2-1	.	.	TRBV19	TGTGCCAGTAGTGCCGACAGAGGCCTCTACAATGAGCAGTTCTTC	CASSADRGLYNEQFF
TRBJ1-1	.	.	TRBV18	TGTGCCAGCTCAGACCAGGGTAGGGCGGGCACTGAAGCTTTCTTT	CASSDQGRAGTEAFF
TRBJ2-1	.	.	TRBV3-1	TGTGCCAGCAGCCAAGATCGTGCGGCGGGTGAGCAGTTCTTC	CASSQDRAAGEQFF
TRBJ2-6	.	.	TRBV20-1	TGCAGTGCTAGAGATCCGACGGGGGCCAACGTCCTGACTTTC	CSARDPTGANVLTF
TRBJ2-7	.	TRBD2	TRBV2	TGTGCCAGCAGTGGTTCTAGCGGGAGTTACGAGCAGTACTTC	CASSGSSGSYEQYF
TRBJ2-3	.	TRBD2	TRBV4-1	TGCGCCAGCAGTCGACTAGCGGGGGAACAGAGAACGCAGTATTTT	CASSRLAGEQRTQYF
TRBJ1-4	.	.	TRBV28	TGTGCCAGCAGTTTAGGGGGCGCGGGTGAAAAACTGTTTTTT	CASSLGGAGEKLFF
TRBJ1-3	once	TRBD1	TRBV27	TGTGCCAGCAGTACTCAGGGGGATCTCCTCTCTGGAAACACCATATATTTT	CASSTQGDLLSGNTIYF
TRBJ2-1	.	.	TRBV19	TGTGCCACCCTATCTCGGGTTTCGAATGAGCAGTTCTTC	CATLSRVSNEQFF
TRBJ2-3	.	TRBD2	TRBV12-3/TRBV12-4	TGTGCCAGCAGCCCCGGGACTAGAGTCTCTGATACGCAGTATTTT	CASSPGTRVSDTQYF
TRBJ1-4	.	.	TRBV29-1	TGCAGCGTGTCGGAACCCCGCGTGGGAAAACTGTTTTTT	CSVSEPRVGKLFF
TRBJ1-4	.	.	TRBV19	TGTGCCGTAAAAGGTTGGGGGGACGAAAAACTGTTTTTT	CAVKGWGDEKLFF
TRBJ2-5	.	TRBD2	TRBV29-1	TGCAGCGTCGATCGGCCCCCTGGGGGGGGAGAGACCCAGTACTTC	CSVDRPPGGGETQYF
TRBJ1-2	.	.	TRBV20-1	TGCAGTGCTAGAGAAGGGGCCTATGGCTACACCTTC	CSAREGAYGYTF
TRBJ2-5	.	TRBD1	TRBV20-1	TGCAGTGCACCGTCGGGACAGATCCAAGAGACCCAGTACTTC	CSAPSGQIQETQYF
TRBJ2-5	.	TRBD1	TRBV20-1	TGCAGTGCTATAGTAACAGGGGTTTGGGAGACCCAGTACTTC	CSAIVTGVWETQYF
TRBJ2-7	few	TRBD1	TRBV2	TGTGCCAGCAGTCCCGGACAGGGAGGTTACGAGCAGTACTTC	CASSPGQGGYEQYF
TRBJ2-7	.	.	TRBV20-1	TGCAGTGCTAGAAAGGGAGGTGCCGAGCAGTACTTC	CSARKGGAEQYF
TRBJ1-1	.	TRBD1	TRBV3-1	TGTGCCAGCAGCCAACAGACAGGGTCCTTGGCTTTCTTT	CASSQQTGSLAFF
TRBJ2-1	.	.	TRBV4-1	TGCGCCAGCAGCCAAGATCTAAGCAGGCGCAATGAGCAGTTCTTC	CASSQDLSRRNEQFF
TRBJ1-1	.	.	TRBV9	TGTGCCAGCAGCGTCGGGTTCCAGAACACTGAAGCTTTCTTT	CASSVGFQNTEAFF
TRBJ2-1	once	TRBD2	TRBV29-1	TGCAGCGGCGCTAGCGGGAGCTCCTACAATGAGCAGTTCTTC	CSGASGSSYNEQFF
TRBJ2-7	.	TRBD2	TRBV12-3/TRBV12-4	TGTGCCAGCAGTTTCTCGGGGGGGGGCTACTACGAGCAGTACTTC	CASSFSGGGYYEQYF
TRBJ2-2	.	.	TRBV7-2	TGTGCCAGCAGCTTAAACGGACCTTCGAACACCGGGGAGCTGTTTTTT	CASSLNGPSNTGELFF
TRBJ1-5	.	TRBD1	TRBV23-1	TGCGCCAGCAGTCCAACCGTTATTAGGGCAGGGGGCCAGCCCCAGCATTTT	CASSPTVIRAGGQPQHF
TRBJ1-5	.	TRBD1	TRBV9	TGTGCCAGCAGCGCAGACAGGGGCAATCAGCCCCAGCATTTT	CASSADRGNQPQHF
TRBJ2-1	.	.	TRBV12-3/TRBV12-4	TGTGCCAGCAGCCTGAGGGGGTTGGAGGAGCAGTTCTTC	CASSLRGLEEQFF
TRBJ2-3	.	.	TRBV28	TGTGCCAGCAGTTCCCATGGGAGGGATACGCAGTATTTT	CASSSHGRDTQYF
TRBJ2-1	once	TRBD1	TRBV2	TGTGCCAGCAGTGAAAGGGACAGAGGTCGATATGAGCAGTTCTTC	CASSERDRGRYEQFF
TRBJ2-7	.	.	TRBV18	TGTGCCAGCTCACGGGTCACAGGGCGGTACGAGCAGTACTTC	CASSRVTGRYEQYF
TRBJ2-3	once	TRBD2	TRBV3-1	TGTGCCAGCAGCCATCCGCGGGAGGGCCCGTATACGCAGTATTTT	CASSHPREGPYTQYF
TRBJ2-7	.	TRBD2	TRBV7-6	TGTGCCAGCAGCTTAGGGACTAGCCAGGGCGAGCAGTACTTC	CASSLGTSQGEQYF
TRBJ1-4	.	TRBD1	TRBV20-1	TGCAGTGCCGAACCAGGGGGTCCCGCGCGATGCGTTTTT	CSAEPGGPARCVF
TRBJ2-3	.	TRBD2	TRBV6-4	TGTGCCAGCAAACGGGAGGCCGGCACAGATACGCAGTATTTT	CASKREAGTDTQYF
TRBJ2-1	.	.	TRBV12-3/TRBV12-4	TGTGCCAGCATTACCGGGAGAATGGGTCATGAGCAGTTCTTC	CASITGRMGHEQFF
TRBJ1-3	.	.	TRBV12-3/TRBV12-4	TGTGCCAGCAGTCATACCGGGACGGGGGGAAACACCATATATTTT	CASSHTGTGGNTIYF
TRBJ1-2	.	.	TRBV12-3/TRBV12-4	TGTGCCAGTCGAGGCCAGGGTGGGAAGCATGGCTACACCTTC	CASRGQGGKHGYTF
TRBJ2-3	.	TRBD2	TRBV29-1	TGCAGCGTCGGACTGGCCGGCGGGGGTACGCAGTATTTT	CSVGLAGGGTQYF
TRBJ2-3	.	.	TRBV7-3	TGTGCCAGCAGCACAACGTGGGGGGACACAGATACGCAGTATTTT	CASSTTWGDTDTQYF
TRBJ2-2	.	TRBD2	TRBV9	TGTGCCAGCAGCCCCCGACTAGCGGGAGGGCGACAAGATACGGGGGAGCTGTTTTTT	CASSPRLAGGRQDTGELFF
TRBJ1-5	.	.	TRBV7-2	TGTGCCAGCAGCTTGGGGGGACGGAACAATCAGCCCCAGCATTTT	CASSLGGRNNQPQHF
TRBJ1-5	.	.	TRBV20-1	TGCAGTGCTAGAGATCGGCTGCCGAACAATCAGCCCCAGCATTTT	CSARDRLPNNQPQHF
TRBJ2-2	.	TRBD2	TRBV12-3/TRBV12-4	TGTGCCAGCAGAACGCGGGGGGAGCGGGACACCGGGGAGCTGTTTTTT	CASRTRGERDTGELFF
TRBJ1-5	.	.	TRBV29-1	TGCAGCGCCCGGGAGGGGTTGTATAGCAATCAGCCCCAGCATTTT	CSAREGLYSNQPQHF
TRBJ1-2	.	.	TRBV27	TGTGCCAGCAGGACCGGAGGGGCCTATGGCTACACCTTC	CASRTGGAYGYTF
TRBJ2-7	once	TRBD2	TRBV19	TGTGCCAGTAGTATGACGGGGGGGTCCTACGAGCAGTACTTC	CASSMTGGSYEQYF
TRBJ2-1	.	.	TRBV6-1	TGTGCCAGCATAGGCAGCTCCTACAATGAGCAGTTCTTC	CASIGSSYNEQFF
TRBJ1-2	.	.	TRBV9	TGTGCCAGCAGCGGGGACGGTGGGGGAGCTAACTATGGCTACACCTTC	CASSGDGGGANYGYTF
TRBJ1-5	few	.	TRBV12-3/TRBV12-4	TGTGCCAGCAGTTTTCGGAATCAGCCCCAGCATTTT	CASSFRNQPQHF